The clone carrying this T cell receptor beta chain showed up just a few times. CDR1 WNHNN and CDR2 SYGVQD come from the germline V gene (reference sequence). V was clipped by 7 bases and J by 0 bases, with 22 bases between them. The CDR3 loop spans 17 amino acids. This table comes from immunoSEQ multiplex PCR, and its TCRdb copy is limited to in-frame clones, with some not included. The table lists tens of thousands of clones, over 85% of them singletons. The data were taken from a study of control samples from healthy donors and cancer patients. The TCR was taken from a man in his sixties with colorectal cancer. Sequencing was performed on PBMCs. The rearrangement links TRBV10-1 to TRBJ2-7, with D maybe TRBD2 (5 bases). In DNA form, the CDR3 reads TGCGCCAGCACCCCCTACTTGGGAGACAAGAGCTCCTACGAGCAGTACTTC. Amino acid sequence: CASTPYLGDKSSYEQYF.